The 2 T cell receptor beta chains below all came from one sample that was sequenced in a study of T cell repertoires in cytomegalovirus infection. TCRdb itself ran the reads through MiXCR, one entry per CDR3 protein. The sample has about 530,000 distinct CDR3 sequences, about a quarter seen once; the top ten hold roughly an eighth. The specimen sequenced was PBMCs. Receptors originate from a human donor in good health (CMV status not recorded). Some clones in this sample may be carry-over from other donors' samples.

This clonotype was detected a few times. This rearrangement joins TRBV12-3 or TRBV12-4 to TRBJ2-7; TRBD1 matches 7 bases. The CDR3 covers 13 residues. Unmatched junction bases numbered 4, after V lost 6 bases and J lost 2 bases. CDR3 sequence reads: CASRLTGTYEQYF. The CDR3 bases are TGTGCCAGCAGGCTGACAGGGACCTACGAGCAGTACTTC.

Only a few counts were recorded for this clonotype. This chain uses TRBV27 with TRBJ2-3; perhaps TRBD2 as D (5 bases). The CDR3 runs to 12 residues. Germline lookup yields CDR1 MNHEY and CDR2 SMNVEV (reference sequence). The V and J ends lost 5 bases and 4 bases respectively, with 7 bases between them. CDR3 residues: CASSKGADTQYF. CDR3 nucleotides: TGTGCCAGCAGTAAGGGAGCAGATACGCAGTATTTT.